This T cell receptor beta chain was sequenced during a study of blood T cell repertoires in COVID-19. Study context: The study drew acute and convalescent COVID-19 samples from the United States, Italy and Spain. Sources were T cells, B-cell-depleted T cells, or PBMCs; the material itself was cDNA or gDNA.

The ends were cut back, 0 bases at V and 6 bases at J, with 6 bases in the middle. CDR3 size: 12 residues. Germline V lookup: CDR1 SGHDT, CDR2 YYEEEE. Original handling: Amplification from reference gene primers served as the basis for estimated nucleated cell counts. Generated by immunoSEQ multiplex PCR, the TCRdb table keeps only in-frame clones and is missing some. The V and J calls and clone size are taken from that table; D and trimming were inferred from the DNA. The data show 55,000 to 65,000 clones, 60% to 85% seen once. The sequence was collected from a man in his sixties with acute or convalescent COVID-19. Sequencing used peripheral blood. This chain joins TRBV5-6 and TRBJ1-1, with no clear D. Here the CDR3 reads CASSLGNSEAFF. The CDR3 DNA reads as TGTGCCAGCAGCTTGGGAAACTCTGAAGCTTTCTTT.